The entry below describes one T cell receptor (beta chain). Per the germline V gene, CDR1 is SGHDT and CDR2 is YYEEEE. The CDR3 consists of 13 residues. V was cut by 4 bases and J by 5 bases, with 12 bases left in between. Clones were read by immunoSEQ multiplex PCR, and TCRdb kept only the in-frame ones, dropping some. Here the sample spans almost 200,000 clones, around 92% being singletons. The sample comes from a study of blood T cell repertoires in COVID-19. The rearrangement links TRBV5-6 to TRBJ1-1; D unclear. This receptor was identified in a woman aged 18-35 years who had recovered from COVID-19. Sequencing used PBMCs or T cells enriched from blood (not recorded which). The CDR3: CASSPPGGTEAFF. For the CDR3, the DNA is TGTGCCAGCAGCCCCCCGGGTGGTACTGAAGCTTTCTTT.